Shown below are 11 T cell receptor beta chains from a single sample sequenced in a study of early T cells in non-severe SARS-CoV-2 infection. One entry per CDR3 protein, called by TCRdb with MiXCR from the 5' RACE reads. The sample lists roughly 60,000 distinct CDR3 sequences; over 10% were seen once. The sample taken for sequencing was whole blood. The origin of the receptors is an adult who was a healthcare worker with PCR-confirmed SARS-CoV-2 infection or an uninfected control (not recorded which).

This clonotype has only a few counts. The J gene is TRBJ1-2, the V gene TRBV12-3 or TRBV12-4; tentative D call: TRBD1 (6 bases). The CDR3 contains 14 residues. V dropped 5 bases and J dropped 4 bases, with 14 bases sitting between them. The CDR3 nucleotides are TGTGCCAGCAGTACCGGGACACAGGGCTATGGCTACACCTTC. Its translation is CASSTGTQGYGYTF.

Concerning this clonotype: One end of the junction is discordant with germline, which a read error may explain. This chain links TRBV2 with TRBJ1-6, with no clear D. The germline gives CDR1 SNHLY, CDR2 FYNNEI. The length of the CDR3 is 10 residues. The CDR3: CASLKSLLHF. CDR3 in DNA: TGTGCCAGCCTGAAGTCACTCCTCCACTTT. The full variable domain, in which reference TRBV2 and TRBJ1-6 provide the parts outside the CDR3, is EPEVTQTPSHQVTQMGQEVILRCVPISNHLYFYWYRQILGQKVEFLVSFYNNEISEKSEIFDDQFSVERPDGSNFTLKIRSTKLEDSAMYFCASLKSLLHFGNGTRLTVT.

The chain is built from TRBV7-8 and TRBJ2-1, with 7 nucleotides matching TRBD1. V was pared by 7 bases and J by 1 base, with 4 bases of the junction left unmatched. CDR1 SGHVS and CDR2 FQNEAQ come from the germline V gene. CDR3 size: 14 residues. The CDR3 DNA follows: TGTGCCAGCACTACGACAGGGTCCTACAATGAGCAGTTCTTC. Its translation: CASTTTGSYNEQFF.

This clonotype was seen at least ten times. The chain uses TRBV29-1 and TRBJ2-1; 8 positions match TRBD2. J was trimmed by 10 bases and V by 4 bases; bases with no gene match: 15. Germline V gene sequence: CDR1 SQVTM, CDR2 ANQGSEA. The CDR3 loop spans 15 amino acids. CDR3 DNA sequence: TGCAGCGTTGTTGCCGCCGGGACTAGGAAACGAGAGCAGTTCTTC. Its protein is CSVVAAGTRKREQFF.

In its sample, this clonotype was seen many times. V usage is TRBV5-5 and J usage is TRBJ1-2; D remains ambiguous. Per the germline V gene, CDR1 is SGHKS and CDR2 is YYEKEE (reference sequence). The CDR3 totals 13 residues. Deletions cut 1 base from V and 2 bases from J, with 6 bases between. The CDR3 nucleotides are TGTGCCAGCAGCTTGATGGAAAACTATGGCTACACCTTC. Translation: CASSLMENYGYTF.

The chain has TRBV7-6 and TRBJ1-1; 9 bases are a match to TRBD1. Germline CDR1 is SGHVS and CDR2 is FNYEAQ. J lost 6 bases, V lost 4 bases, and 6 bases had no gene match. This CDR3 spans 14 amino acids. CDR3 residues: CASSSGQGSAEAFF. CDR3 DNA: TGTGCCAGCAGCTCAGGACAGGGGAGCGCTGAAGCTTTCTTT.

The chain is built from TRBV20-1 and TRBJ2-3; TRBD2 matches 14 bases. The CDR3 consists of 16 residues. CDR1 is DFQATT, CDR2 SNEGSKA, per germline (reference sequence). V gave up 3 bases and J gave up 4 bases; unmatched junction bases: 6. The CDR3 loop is CSASRGLAGDSDTQYF. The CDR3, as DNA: TGCAGTGCTAGTAGGGGACTAGCGGGAGACTCAGATACGCAGTATTTT.

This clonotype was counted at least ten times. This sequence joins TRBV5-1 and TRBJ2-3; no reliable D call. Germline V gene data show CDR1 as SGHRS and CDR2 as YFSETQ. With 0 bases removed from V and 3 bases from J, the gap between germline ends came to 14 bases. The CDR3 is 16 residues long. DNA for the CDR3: TGCGCCAGCAGCTTGGGGGCAGCCGCCCTTACAGATACGCAGTATTTT. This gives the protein CASSLGAAALTDTQYF.

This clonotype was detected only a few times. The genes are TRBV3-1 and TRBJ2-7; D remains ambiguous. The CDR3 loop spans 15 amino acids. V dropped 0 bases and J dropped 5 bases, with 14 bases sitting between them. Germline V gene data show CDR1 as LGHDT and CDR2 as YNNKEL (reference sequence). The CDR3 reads CASSQDPIRNHEQYF. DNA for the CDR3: TGTGCCAGCAGCCAAGATCCCATCAGGAACCACGAGCAGTACTTC.

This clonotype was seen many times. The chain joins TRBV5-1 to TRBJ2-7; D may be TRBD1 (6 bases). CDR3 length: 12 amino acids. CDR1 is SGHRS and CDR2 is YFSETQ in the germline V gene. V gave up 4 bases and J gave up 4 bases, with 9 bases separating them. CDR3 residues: CASSTQGYEQYF. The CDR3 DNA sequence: TGCGCCAGCAGCACCCAGGGGTACGAGCAGTACTTC.

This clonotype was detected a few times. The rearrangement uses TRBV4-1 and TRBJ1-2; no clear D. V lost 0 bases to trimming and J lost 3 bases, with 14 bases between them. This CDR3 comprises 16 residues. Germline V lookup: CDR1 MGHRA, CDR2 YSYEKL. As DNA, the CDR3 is TGCGCCAGCAGCCAAGATTCACGGGGTTTGGACTATGGCTACACCTTC. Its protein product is CASSQDSRGLDYGYTF.